Presented here are 14 T cell receptor beta chains from one specimen sequenced in a study of control samples from healthy donors and cancer patients. Sequencing used immunoSEQ multiplex PCR; TCRdb keeps in-frame clones, though not all of them. Here the sample spans roughly 150,000 clones, 85% to 90% being singletons. Sequenced: blood. Receptors originate from a man younger than 30 in good health.

As concerns this clone: A much larger clonotype is one base distant, so this may be a read error. Other nucleotide sequences in the sample specify the same CDR3. The V call is TRBV7-3, the J call TRBJ2-2, with 10 positions matching TRBD2. Germline V gene lookup returns CDR1 SGHTA and CDR2 FQGTGA. This CDR3 is built from 18 residues. CDR3 amino acids: CASSLEAGGTPNTGELFF. CDR3 DNA sequence: TGCGCCAGCAGCTTAGAAGCGGGGGGGACACCGAACACCGGGGAGCTGTTTTTT.

This chain uses TRBV5-6 with TRBJ2-1; D unresolved. Germline assignment: CDR1 SGHDT and CDR2 YYEEEE. V shed 6 bases and J shed 1 base, with 14 bases lying between them. The CDR3 is made up of 15 amino acids. The CDR3 region is CASMGWLSSYNEQFF. The CDR3 DNA reads TGTGCCAGCATGGGGTGGCTCTCATCCTACAATGAGCAGTTCTTC. Full variable domain (outside the CDR3, taken from reference TRBV5-6 and TRBJ2-1): DAGVTQSPTHLIKTRGQQVTLRCSPKSGHDTVSWYQQALGQGPQFIFQYYEEEERQRGNFPDRFSGHQFPNYSSELNVNALLLGDSALYLCASMGWLSSYNEQFFGPGTRLTVL.

This sequence joins TRBV28 and TRBJ2-5; 16 bases map to TRBD2. Trimming cost V 5 bases and J 5 bases; bases outside gene matches: 5. The CDR3 sequence is 16 residues long. The germline V gene has CDR1 MDHEN and CDR2 SYDVKM. The CDR3 loop reads CASSLGTSGGVETQYF. The DNA for the CDR3 is TGTGCCAGCAGTCTGGGGACTAGCGGGGGGGTGGAGACCCAGTACTTC.

The chain uses TRBV7-2 and TRBJ2-1; 9 bases are shared with TRBD2. With V trimmed by 2 bases and J by 4 bases, 12 bases remained unmatched. The V gene's germline CDR1 is SGHTA and CDR2 FQGNSA. The CDR3 spans 18 residues. The CDR3: CASSLWLAGEPKYNEQFF. As DNA, the CDR3 is TGTGCCAGCAGCTTATGGTTAGCGGGGGAACCGAAATACAATGAGCAGTTCTTC. Full variable domain (outside the CDR3, taken from reference TRBV7-2 and TRBJ2-1): GAGVSQSPSNKVTEKGKDVELRCDPISGHTALYWYRQSLGQGLEFLIYFQGNSAPDKSGLPSDRFSAERTGGSVSTLTIQRTQQEDSAVYLCASSLWLAGEPKYNEQFFGPGTRLTVL.

The chain is built from TRBV28 and TRBJ1-4; possibly TRBD1 for D (5 bases). Germline V gives CDR1 MDHEN, CDR2 SYDVKM. CDR3 length equals 16 residues. Trimming took 7 bases from V and 0 from J, leaving 15 bases between them. CDR3 in amino acids: CASNIARGATNEKLFF. Written as DNA, the CDR3 is TGTGCCAGCAACATAGCGAGGGGCGCAACTAATGAAAAACTGTTTTTT.

J is TRBJ2-3 and V is TRBV5-4, with TRBD2 matching over 15 bases. The CDR3 is 17 amino acids. The V segment lost 4 bases and the J segment 1 base; nucleotides outside the gene matches: 4. Germline V gene sequence: CDR1 SGHNT, CDR2 YYREEE (reference sequence). The CDR3 DNA is TGTGCCAGCAGCCCAGGACTAGCGGGGGGGGGCACAGATACGCAGTATTTT. Amino acid sequence: CASSPGLAGGGTDTQYF.

Regarding this clone: A read error may produce the germline difference seen at one junction end. The V gene is TRBV5-1, the J gene TRBJ1-2; 8 bases line up with TRBD1. This CDR3 region has 12 residues. Germline V lookup: CDR1 SGHRS, CDR2 YFSETQ. The CDR3 loop is CASSPTGDGYAF. DNA of the CDR3: TGCGCCAGCAGCCCGACAGGGGACGGCTACGCCTTC. Looking up the rest from reference TRBV5-1 and TRBJ1-2 gives the full variable domain: KAGVTQTPRYLIKTRGQQVTLSCSPISGHRSVSWYQQTPGQGLQFLFEYFSETQRNKGNFPGRFSGRQFSNSRSEMNVSTLELGDSALYLCASSPTGDGYAFGSGTRLTVV.

The rearrangement joins TRBV5-5 to TRBJ2-5; no clear D gene. Germline lookup yields CDR1 SGHKS and CDR2 YYEKEE (reference sequence). The ends were cut back, 4 bases at V and 1 base at J, with 14 bases in the middle. There are 15 residues in the CDR3. The CDR3 DNA sequence: TGTGCCAGCAGCGAATCCCCGGGCTTCCAAGAGACCCAGTACTTC. The encoded protein is CASSESPGFQETQYF.

The chain combines TRBV28 with TRBJ1-5, with D possibly TRBD1 on 6 matching bases. Per germline, CDR1 MDHEN and CDR2 SYDVKM. Trimming removed 5 bases from V and 2 bases from J, with 13 bases in between. There are 15 residues in the CDR3. The CDR3 bases are TGTGCCAGCAGTGATTACAGGGATGGCAATCAGCCCCAGCATTTT. Translation gives CASSDYRDGNQPQHF.

This rearrangement joins TRBV28 to TRBJ1-6; unclear D gene. CDR3 length: 12 amino acids. In germline, CDR1 is MDHEN, CDR2 SYDVKM. The V end lost 8 bases, the J end lost 5 bases, and 7 bases lay between the germline ends. CDR3 loop: CASGINNSPLHF. The CDR3 nucleotides read TGTGCCAGCGGGATCAATAATTCACCCCTCCACTTT.

This chain connects TRBV24-1 to TRBJ2-5, with D possibly being TRBD1 or TRBD2 (6 bases each). Trimming shortened V by 3 bases and J by 2 bases, and 18 bases separated the two germline ends. This CDR3 has 17 residues. Germline V gene lookup returns CDR1 KGHDR and CDR2 SFDVKD. CDR3 DNA: TGTGCCACCAGTGATCCGGCTAGGGGGGCGTCGCAAGAGACCCAGTACTTC. Protein: CATSDPARGASQETQYF.

CDR3 nucleotide sequence: TGTGCCAGCAGCCCACGTGGGGGGACTTATGGAAACACCATATATTTT. As protein: CASSPRGGTYGNTIYF. The chain joins TRBV7-9 to TRBJ1-3, with D perhaps TRBD1 (5 bases). V lost 5 bases, J lost 3 bases, and 17 bases lay in between. The CDR3 has 16 amino acids. Germline-derived CDR1 and CDR2 are SEHNR and FQNEAQ (reference sequence).

V gene TRBV6-1 combines with J gene TRBJ2-6; D remains ambiguous. CDR1 MNHNS and CDR2 SASEGT come from the germline V gene. The ends were cut back, 2 bases at V and 0 bases at J, with 5 bases in the middle. The CDR3 runs 15 residues. The CDR3 region is CASSELSSGANVLTF. The CDR3 DNA follows: TGTGCCAGCAGTGAACTGTCCTCTGGGGCCAACGTCCTGACTTTC.

V gene TRBV19 combines with J gene TRBJ1-2; D may be TRBD1 (6 bases). V lost 4 bases and J 1 base, leaving 10 bases between the germline ends. CDR1 and CDR2 (germline): LNHDA, SQIVND (reference sequence). This CDR3 has 14 amino acids. The CDR3 sequence is CASSTAGDNYGYTF. CDR3 bases: TGTGCCAGTAGTACGGCAGGGGATAACTATGGCTACACCTTC.